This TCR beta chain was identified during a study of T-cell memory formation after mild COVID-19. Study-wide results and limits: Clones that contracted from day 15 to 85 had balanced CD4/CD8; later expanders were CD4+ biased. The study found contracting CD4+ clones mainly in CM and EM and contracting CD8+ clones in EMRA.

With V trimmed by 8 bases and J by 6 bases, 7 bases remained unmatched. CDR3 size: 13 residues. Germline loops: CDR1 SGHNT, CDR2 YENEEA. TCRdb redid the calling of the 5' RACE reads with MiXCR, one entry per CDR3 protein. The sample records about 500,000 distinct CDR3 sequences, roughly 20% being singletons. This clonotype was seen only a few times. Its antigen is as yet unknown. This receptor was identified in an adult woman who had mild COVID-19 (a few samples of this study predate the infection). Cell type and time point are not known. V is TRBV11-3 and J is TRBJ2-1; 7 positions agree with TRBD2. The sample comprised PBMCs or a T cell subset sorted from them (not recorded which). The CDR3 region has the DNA TGTGCCAGCGGACTAGATGGGGTCAATGAGCAGTTCTTC. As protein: CASGLDGVNEQFF.